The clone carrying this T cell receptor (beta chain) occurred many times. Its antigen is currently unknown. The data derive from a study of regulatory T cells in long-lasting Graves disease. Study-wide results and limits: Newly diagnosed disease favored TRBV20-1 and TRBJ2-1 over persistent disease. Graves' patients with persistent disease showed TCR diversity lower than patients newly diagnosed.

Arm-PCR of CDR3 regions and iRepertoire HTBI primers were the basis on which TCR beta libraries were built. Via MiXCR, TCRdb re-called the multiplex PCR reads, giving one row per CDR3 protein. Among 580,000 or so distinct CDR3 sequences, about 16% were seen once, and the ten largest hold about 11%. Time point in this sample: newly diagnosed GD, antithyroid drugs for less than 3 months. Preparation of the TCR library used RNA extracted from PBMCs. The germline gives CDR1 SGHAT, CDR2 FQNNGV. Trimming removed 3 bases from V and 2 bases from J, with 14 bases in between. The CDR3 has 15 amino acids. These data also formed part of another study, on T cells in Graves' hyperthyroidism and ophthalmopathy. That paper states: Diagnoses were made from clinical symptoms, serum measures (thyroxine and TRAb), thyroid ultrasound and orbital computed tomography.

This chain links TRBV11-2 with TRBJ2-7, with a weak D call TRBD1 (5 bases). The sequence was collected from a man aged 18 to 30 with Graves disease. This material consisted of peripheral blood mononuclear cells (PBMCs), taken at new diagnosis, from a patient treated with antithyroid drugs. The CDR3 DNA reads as TGTGCCAGCAGCTTGCCGGCCAGGGTCCCCTACGAGCAGTACTTC. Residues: CASSLPARVPYEQYF.